Described below is a single T cell receptor beta chain sequence and its context. The sample is drawn from a study of blood T cell repertoires in COVID-19. Profiling relied on immunoSEQ multiplex PCR, and the TCRdb table lists in-frame clones only, not all of them. The repertoire holds some 180,000 clones, with about four fifths as singletons. The germline CDR1 and CDR2 sequences are KGHDR and SFDVKD. V shed 3 bases, J shed 9 bases, and the junction held 4 bases outside the gene matches. The CDR3 consists of 13 residues. This chain uses TRBV24-1 with TRBJ2-1; 7 positions agree with TRBD2. The receptor's source is a woman of 80 years or more with acute or convalescent COVID-19. Sequencing used peripheral blood. CDR3 protein: CATSDGGVVEQFF. The CDR3 nucleotides are TGTGCCACCAGTGATGGGGGGGTGGTTGAGCAGTTCTTC.